This T cell receptor beta chain came from a study of CD8 T cells in ankylosing spondylitis. The study's findings and limits: From matched ankylosing spondylitis synovial fluid, disease-linked clones were reportedly recovered at significantly enriched levels.

V was cut by 4 bases and J by 2 bases, with 10 bases left in between. CDR3 length: 13 residues. Germline V gene lookup returns CDR1 SGHRS and CDR2 YFSETQ. Via MiXCR, TCRdb re-called the 5' RACE reads, giving one row per CDR3 protein. Of roughly 130,000 distinct CDR3 sequences in the sample, approximately 9.9% were seen once. There are many counts of this clonotype. The antigen is not known. Sequencing was carried out using blood, either unsorted or a sorted T cell fraction (not recorded which). This sequence was found in a male donor with ankylosing spondylitis or in good health (not recorded which). The rearrangement uses TRBV5-1 and TRBJ2-7, with D hard to call. CDR3 sequence (DNA): TGCGCCAGCAGCGTACGTCCGACCTACGAGCAGTACTTC. Encoded protein: CASSVRPTYEQYF.